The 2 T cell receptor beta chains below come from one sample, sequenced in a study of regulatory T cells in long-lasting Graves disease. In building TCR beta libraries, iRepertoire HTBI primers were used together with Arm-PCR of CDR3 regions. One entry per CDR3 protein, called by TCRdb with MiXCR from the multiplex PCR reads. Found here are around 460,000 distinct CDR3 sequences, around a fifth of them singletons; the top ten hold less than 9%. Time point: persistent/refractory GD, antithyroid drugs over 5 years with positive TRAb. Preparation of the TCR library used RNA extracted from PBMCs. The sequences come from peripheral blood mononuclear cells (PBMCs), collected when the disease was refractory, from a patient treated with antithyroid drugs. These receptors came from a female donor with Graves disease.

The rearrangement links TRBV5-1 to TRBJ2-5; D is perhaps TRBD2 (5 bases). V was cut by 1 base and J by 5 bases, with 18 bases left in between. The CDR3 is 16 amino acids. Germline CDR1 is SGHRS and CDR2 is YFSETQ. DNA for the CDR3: TGCGCCAGCAGCTTGTCTACGCGAAACGGGGATGAGACCCAGTACTTC. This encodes CASSLSTRNGDETQYF.

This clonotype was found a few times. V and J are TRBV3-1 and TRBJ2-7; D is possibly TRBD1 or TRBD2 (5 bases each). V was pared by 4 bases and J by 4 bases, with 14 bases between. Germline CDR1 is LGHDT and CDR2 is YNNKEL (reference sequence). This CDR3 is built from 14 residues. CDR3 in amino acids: CASSRGTGIYEQYF. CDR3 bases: TGTGCCAGCAGCCGGGGGACGGGAATATACGAGCAGTACTTC.